The 6 T cell receptor beta chains below all came from one sample that was sequenced in a study of cytomegalovirus exposure and HLA in healthy donors (dated by TCRdb to about 2017). Receptor libraries were prepared by the immunoSEQ multiplex PCR assay. A mixture of 60 forward primers for TCR Vbeta segments and 13 reverse primers for TCR Jbeta segments was used in the multiplex PCR. In its TCRdb copy, this immuneACCESS table keeps in-frame sequences only and misses some clones. Where compared with another copy, unresolved V genes explain less than half of these, and the others have no known cause. The sample profile shows 150,000 to 200,000 clones; roughly 84% of them were found once. The ten largest clones add up to 0.2% to 0.3% of the sample. The sequenced sample consisted of PBMCs. These receptors were taken from a girl under three years old in good health and CMV-seronegative.

This clone has a handful of counts. The chain carries TRBV11-1 and TRBJ1-6; the D is unclear. V was cut by 3 bases and J by 0 bases, with 9 bases left in between. This CDR3 is built from 16 residues. Germline CDR1 reads SGHAT; CDR2 reads FQDESV (reference sequence). In DNA form, the CDR3 reads TGTGCCAGCAGCTTTGGTAGCAGCTCCTATAATTCACCCCTCCACTTT. Translated: CASSFGSSSYNSPLHF.

This chain joins TRBV9 and TRBJ2-3; D ambiguous. The V end was cut by 0 bases, the J end by 1 base, with 6 bases between. The CDR3 contains 14 residues. The germline V gene encodes CDR1 SGDLS and CDR2 YYNGEE. CDR3 in amino acids: CASSVDSGTDTQYF. The CDR3 nucleotides are TGTGCCAGCAGCGTAGATTCAGGCACAGATACGCAGTATTTT.

The chain employs TRBV6-5 and TRBJ2-5; D is unclear. V was clipped by 2 bases and J by 5 bases, with 9 bases between them. Germline loops: CDR1 MNHEY, CDR2 SVGAGI. This CDR3 is built from 13 residues. The CDR3 coding sequence is TGTGCCAGCAGTTACGGCGAGGAGGAGACCCAGTACTTC. Protein product: CASSYGEEETQYF.

The chain joins TRBV18 to TRBJ2-7; 7 nucleotides agree with TRBD1. CDR1 and CDR2 from the germline V gene are KGHSH and LQKENI. The V gene end was trimmed by 6 bases and the J gene end by 3 bases; junction bases not matched to a gene: 11. The CDR3 consists of 15 residues. The chain's CDR3 is CASSQRQGALYEQYF. The CDR3 region has the DNA TGTGCCAGCTCCCAAAGACAGGGAGCCCTCTACGAGCAGTACTTC.

The chain has TRBV6-1 and TRBJ2-7; D perhaps matches TRBD2 (7 bases). Germline-derived CDR1 and CDR2 are MNHNS and SASEGT. Trimming stripped 0 bases from V and 4 bases from J, with 22 bases between. The CDR3 runs 18 residues. The CDR3 reads CASSEAIGGTRLLYEQYF. The CDR3 DNA reads TGTGCCAGCAGTGAAGCAATCGGGGGGACACGTCTGCTATACGAGCAGTACTTC.

CDR3: CASSLAHQETQYF. The DNA for the CDR3 is TGTGCCAGCAGTCTAGCGCACCAAGAGACCCAGTACTTC. The gene calls are TRBV7-9 and TRBJ2-5; D might be TRBD2 (6 bases). V was pared by 6 bases and J by 0 bases, with 8 bases between. The CDR3 length is 13 residues. Per the germline V gene, CDR1 is SEHNR and CDR2 is FQNEAQ (reference sequence).